What follows are 4 T cell receptor beta chains derived from one specimen sequenced in a study of cytomegalovirus exposure and HLA in healthy donors (dated by TCRdb to about 2017). Library creation used the immunoSEQ multiplex PCR assay. TCRdb's version of the immuneACCESS table is confined to in-frame rearrangements and falls short of the full clone set. An unresolved V gene accounts for under half of the shortfall where checked; the remainder is of unknown origin. This sample has 110,000 to 150,000 clones in its table, and almost 85% of those were observed once. Jointly, the top ten make up over 1.1% of the sample. Sequencing was done on a sample of PBMCs. These receptors all stem from a young woman in good health and CMV-seronegative.

V gene TRBV7-2 combines with J gene TRBJ2-5; perhaps TRBD2 as D (5 bases). Trimming shortened V by 7 bases and J by 2 bases, and 14 bases separated the two germline ends. Germline CDR1 reads SGHTA; CDR2 reads FQGNSA. This CDR3 is built from 14 residues. The CDR3 DNA follows: TGTGCCAGCACCCCCGGAGGAGCTCAAGAGACCCAGTACTTC. Its translation is CASTPGGAQETQYF.

This clone showed up just once. CDR3 nucleotide sequence: TGTGCCAGCAGCTTGAAGTGGCGGGGGGGTAGATCGGGGGAGACCCAGTACTTC. Its protein product is CASSLKWRGGRSGETQYF. V usage is TRBV5-6 and J usage is TRBJ2-5, with 9 bases fitting TRBD2. This CDR3 is built from 18 residues. V lost 1 base to trimming and J lost 5 bases; unmatched junction nucleotides: 15. The germline V gene has CDR1 SGHDT and CDR2 YYEEEE.

This clone was recorded once. The J gene is TRBJ2-2, the V gene TRBV5-1; weak D call: TRBD1 (5 bases). V shed 4 bases and J shed 0 bases, with 10 bases lying between them. CDR3 length: 15 amino acids. Germline CDR1 SGHRS, CDR2 YFSETQ. In nucleotides, the CDR3 is TGCGCCAGCAGCAGGACATCCACGAACACCGGGGAGCTGTTTTTT. It specifies CASSRTSTNTGELFF.

The DNA for the CDR3 is TGTGCCAGCAGCCCCACTCAACACGACGGGGTCACTGAAGCTTTCTTT. It yields the protein CASSPTQHDGVTEAFF. The chain carries TRBV11-3 and TRBJ1-1; D gene ambiguous. The CDR3 totals 16 residues. The V gene lost 5 bases and the J gene lost 4 bases, with 20 bases spanning the gap. CDR1 is SGHNT and CDR2 is YENEEA in the germline V gene.